The 4 T cell receptor beta chains reported below all come from one sample, sequenced in a study of shared clonotypes between healthy human individuals (TCRdb year 2020). CD8 naive samples were CD45RO-negative cells positively selected for CCR7, giving a CD45RA+CCR7+ population that excluded TemRA cells. Preparation of the library involved the immunoSEQ multiplex PCR assay. Sourced from immuneACCESS, this table was stored by TCRdb with only in-frame sequences that have V and J called. A share of the clones is absent; for the studies checked, an unresolved V gene accounts for under half, and the remainder has no known explanation. The sample data list about 2 million clones, and about 95% of these were observed just once. Of the sample, 1% to 1.5% falls within the top ten clones. The source material was naive CD8+ T cells sorted from blood. The cell subset or site label here, explained by the study, means: CD45RA+CCR7+. Receptor source: a man younger than 35 in good health.

This clone was seen a single time. The chain couples TRBV4-1 to TRBJ2-5; D is unresolved. V lost 0 bases to trimming and J lost 5 bases, with 13 bases between them. The CDR3 covers 15 residues. In germline, CDR1 is MGHRA, CDR2 YSYEKL. The CDR3 DNA sequence: TGCGCCAGCAGCCAAGATATCGGAAGGATGGAGACCCAGTACTTC. Protein: CASSQDIGRMETQYF.

In the case of this clone: The sample carries other DNA sequences with the same CDR3. V is TRBV11-2 and J is TRBJ2-5; D might be TRBD1 or TRBD2, each matching 5 bases. V dropped 1 base and J dropped 2 bases, with 8 bases sitting between them. The CDR3 sequence is 14 residues long. Germline lookup yields CDR1 SGHAT and CDR2 FQNNGV. The CDR3 spells CASSLGGVQETQYF. CDR3 sequence (DNA): TGTGCCAGCAGCTTAGGAGGGGTGCAAGAGACCCAGTACTTC.

The chain uses TRBV7-9 and TRBJ2-5; D is perhaps TRBD2 (5 bases). Germline CDR1 SEHNR, CDR2 FQNEAQ (reference sequence). The V gene lost 5 bases and the J gene lost 4 bases, with 14 bases spanning the gap. The CDR3 totals 14 residues. The CDR3 DNA reads as TGTGCCAGCAGCGGCGTCGGGGTTCTAGAGACCCAGTACTTC. This translates into CASSGVGVLETQYF.

The count of this clone is one. The chain uses TRBV13 and TRBJ1-1; D not certain. The germline V and J ends were trimmed by 6 bases and 6 bases, with 8 bases remaining between them. The CDR3 contains 11 residues. Germline CDR1 and CDR2: PRHDT and FYEKMQ (reference sequence). The CDR3 here is CASREGAEAFF. CDR3 sequence (DNA): TGTGCCAGCAGAGAGGGAGCTGAAGCTTTCTTT. Variable domain in full (rest from reference TRBV13 and TRBJ1-1): AAGVIQSPRHLIKEKRETATLKCYPIPRHDTVYWYQQGPGQDPQFLISFYEKMQSDKGSIPDRFSAQQFSDYHSELNMSSLELGDSALYFCASREGAEAFFGQGTRLTVV.